This is a list of T cell receptor beta chains from one sample in a study of blood T cell repertoires in COVID-19. TCRdb keeps only in-frame clones here, not all; method: immunoSEQ multiplex PCR. The table includes about 230,000 clones, 85% detected once. Sequences were obtained from peripheral blood. Receptors were obtained from a man aged 40-55 years with acute or convalescent COVID-19. Each CDR3 is given with its conserved first and last residue.

v_call,j_call,cdr3_aa
TRBV4-1,TRBJ1-1,CASSQDRTANTEAFF
TRBV4-1,TRBJ2-7,CASSQAFVDPGSYEQYF
TRBV18,TRBJ2-3,CASFRGGSTDTQYF
TRBV5-5,TRBJ2-1,CASSPGGSISYNEQFF
TRBV11-2,TRBJ2-3,CASSFPQGADTQYF
TRBV3-1/TRBV3-2,TRBJ2-1,CASSQAPLRGVYNEQFF
TRBV7-9,TRBJ2-6,CASSPPDSSGANVLTF
TRBV19,TRBJ2-7,CASSILFSRGGGQYF
TRBV5-6,TRBJ1-5,CASSSYRVLNQPQHF
TRBV7-9,TRBJ2-7,CASSFTGSYEQYF
TRBV9,TRBJ1-2,CASSETGSYGYTF
TRBV28,TRBJ2-7,CASSLVGGKYEQYF
TRBV5-1,TRBJ1-6,CASSWTANSPLHF
TRBV24-1,TRBJ2-3,CATSGNGDTQYF
TRBV19,TRBJ1-2,CASSPTGDPNYGYTF
TRBV30,TRBJ2-7,CAWGRVEHEQYF
TRBV5-1,TRBJ2-1,CASSLGSSYNEQFF
TRBV4-3,TRBJ2-7,CASSQAVWGGEQYF
TRBV5-6,TRBJ2-1,CASSLGWGVFSNEQFF
TRBV5-1,TRBJ2-2,CASSLQGAPGELFF
TRBV4-2,TRBJ2-1,CASSQVGTSGEYNEQFF
TRBV19,TRBJ1-5,CASSNTGTGARPQHF